This note documents a single TCR beta chain sequence. The source of the sample is a study of blood T cell repertoires in COVID-19. TCRdb keeps only in-frame clones here, not all; method: immunoSEQ multiplex PCR. Counted here are some 70,000 clones, roughly 76% occurring once; the ten biggest clones make up 20% to 25%. The CDR3 has 15 residues. The junction had 4 bases not matched to a gene; V was cut back by 2 bases and J by 4 bases. Germline V CDR1 and CDR2: LGHDT, YNNKEL (reference sequence). The chain links TRBV3-1 (or the pseudogene TRBV3-2) to TRBJ2-3; TRBD2 matches 9 bases. This TCR was sampled from a woman in her seventies with acute or convalescent COVID-19. The sequenced sample was peripheral blood. CDR3 nucleotide sequence: TGTGCCAGCAGCCAAATAGCGGGAGAGGCAGATACGCAGTATTTT. Translating it yields CASSQIAGEADTQYF.